This TCR beta chain was found in a study of blood T cell repertoires in COVID-19. Background on the study: The cDNA or gDNA used as material had been derived from T cells, B-cell-depleted T cells, or PBMCs.

In the authors' workflow: Researchers report that nucleated cell counts were estimated from reference gene primer amplification. Sequencing used immunoSEQ multiplex PCR; TCRdb keeps in-frame clones, though not all of them. V and J calls and clone size follow that table, whereas D and trimming were derived from the DNA. Of about 270,000 clones listed, 87% were seen once; the top ten hold under 2.5%. Trimming shortened V by 10 bases and J by 4 bases, and 11 bases separated the two germline ends. Per the germline V gene, CDR1 is MNHNY and CDR2 is SVGAGI (reference sequence). This CDR3 contains 13 residues.

The sequencing input was peripheral blood. This rearrangement joins TRBV6-6 to TRBJ1-6; D might be TRBD1 (5 bases). The source is a woman aged 45 to 65 with acute or convalescent COVID-19. The CDR3 DNA is TGTGCCACCCTTCAGGGTTATAATTCACCCCTCCACTTT. As protein: CATLQGYNSPLHF.